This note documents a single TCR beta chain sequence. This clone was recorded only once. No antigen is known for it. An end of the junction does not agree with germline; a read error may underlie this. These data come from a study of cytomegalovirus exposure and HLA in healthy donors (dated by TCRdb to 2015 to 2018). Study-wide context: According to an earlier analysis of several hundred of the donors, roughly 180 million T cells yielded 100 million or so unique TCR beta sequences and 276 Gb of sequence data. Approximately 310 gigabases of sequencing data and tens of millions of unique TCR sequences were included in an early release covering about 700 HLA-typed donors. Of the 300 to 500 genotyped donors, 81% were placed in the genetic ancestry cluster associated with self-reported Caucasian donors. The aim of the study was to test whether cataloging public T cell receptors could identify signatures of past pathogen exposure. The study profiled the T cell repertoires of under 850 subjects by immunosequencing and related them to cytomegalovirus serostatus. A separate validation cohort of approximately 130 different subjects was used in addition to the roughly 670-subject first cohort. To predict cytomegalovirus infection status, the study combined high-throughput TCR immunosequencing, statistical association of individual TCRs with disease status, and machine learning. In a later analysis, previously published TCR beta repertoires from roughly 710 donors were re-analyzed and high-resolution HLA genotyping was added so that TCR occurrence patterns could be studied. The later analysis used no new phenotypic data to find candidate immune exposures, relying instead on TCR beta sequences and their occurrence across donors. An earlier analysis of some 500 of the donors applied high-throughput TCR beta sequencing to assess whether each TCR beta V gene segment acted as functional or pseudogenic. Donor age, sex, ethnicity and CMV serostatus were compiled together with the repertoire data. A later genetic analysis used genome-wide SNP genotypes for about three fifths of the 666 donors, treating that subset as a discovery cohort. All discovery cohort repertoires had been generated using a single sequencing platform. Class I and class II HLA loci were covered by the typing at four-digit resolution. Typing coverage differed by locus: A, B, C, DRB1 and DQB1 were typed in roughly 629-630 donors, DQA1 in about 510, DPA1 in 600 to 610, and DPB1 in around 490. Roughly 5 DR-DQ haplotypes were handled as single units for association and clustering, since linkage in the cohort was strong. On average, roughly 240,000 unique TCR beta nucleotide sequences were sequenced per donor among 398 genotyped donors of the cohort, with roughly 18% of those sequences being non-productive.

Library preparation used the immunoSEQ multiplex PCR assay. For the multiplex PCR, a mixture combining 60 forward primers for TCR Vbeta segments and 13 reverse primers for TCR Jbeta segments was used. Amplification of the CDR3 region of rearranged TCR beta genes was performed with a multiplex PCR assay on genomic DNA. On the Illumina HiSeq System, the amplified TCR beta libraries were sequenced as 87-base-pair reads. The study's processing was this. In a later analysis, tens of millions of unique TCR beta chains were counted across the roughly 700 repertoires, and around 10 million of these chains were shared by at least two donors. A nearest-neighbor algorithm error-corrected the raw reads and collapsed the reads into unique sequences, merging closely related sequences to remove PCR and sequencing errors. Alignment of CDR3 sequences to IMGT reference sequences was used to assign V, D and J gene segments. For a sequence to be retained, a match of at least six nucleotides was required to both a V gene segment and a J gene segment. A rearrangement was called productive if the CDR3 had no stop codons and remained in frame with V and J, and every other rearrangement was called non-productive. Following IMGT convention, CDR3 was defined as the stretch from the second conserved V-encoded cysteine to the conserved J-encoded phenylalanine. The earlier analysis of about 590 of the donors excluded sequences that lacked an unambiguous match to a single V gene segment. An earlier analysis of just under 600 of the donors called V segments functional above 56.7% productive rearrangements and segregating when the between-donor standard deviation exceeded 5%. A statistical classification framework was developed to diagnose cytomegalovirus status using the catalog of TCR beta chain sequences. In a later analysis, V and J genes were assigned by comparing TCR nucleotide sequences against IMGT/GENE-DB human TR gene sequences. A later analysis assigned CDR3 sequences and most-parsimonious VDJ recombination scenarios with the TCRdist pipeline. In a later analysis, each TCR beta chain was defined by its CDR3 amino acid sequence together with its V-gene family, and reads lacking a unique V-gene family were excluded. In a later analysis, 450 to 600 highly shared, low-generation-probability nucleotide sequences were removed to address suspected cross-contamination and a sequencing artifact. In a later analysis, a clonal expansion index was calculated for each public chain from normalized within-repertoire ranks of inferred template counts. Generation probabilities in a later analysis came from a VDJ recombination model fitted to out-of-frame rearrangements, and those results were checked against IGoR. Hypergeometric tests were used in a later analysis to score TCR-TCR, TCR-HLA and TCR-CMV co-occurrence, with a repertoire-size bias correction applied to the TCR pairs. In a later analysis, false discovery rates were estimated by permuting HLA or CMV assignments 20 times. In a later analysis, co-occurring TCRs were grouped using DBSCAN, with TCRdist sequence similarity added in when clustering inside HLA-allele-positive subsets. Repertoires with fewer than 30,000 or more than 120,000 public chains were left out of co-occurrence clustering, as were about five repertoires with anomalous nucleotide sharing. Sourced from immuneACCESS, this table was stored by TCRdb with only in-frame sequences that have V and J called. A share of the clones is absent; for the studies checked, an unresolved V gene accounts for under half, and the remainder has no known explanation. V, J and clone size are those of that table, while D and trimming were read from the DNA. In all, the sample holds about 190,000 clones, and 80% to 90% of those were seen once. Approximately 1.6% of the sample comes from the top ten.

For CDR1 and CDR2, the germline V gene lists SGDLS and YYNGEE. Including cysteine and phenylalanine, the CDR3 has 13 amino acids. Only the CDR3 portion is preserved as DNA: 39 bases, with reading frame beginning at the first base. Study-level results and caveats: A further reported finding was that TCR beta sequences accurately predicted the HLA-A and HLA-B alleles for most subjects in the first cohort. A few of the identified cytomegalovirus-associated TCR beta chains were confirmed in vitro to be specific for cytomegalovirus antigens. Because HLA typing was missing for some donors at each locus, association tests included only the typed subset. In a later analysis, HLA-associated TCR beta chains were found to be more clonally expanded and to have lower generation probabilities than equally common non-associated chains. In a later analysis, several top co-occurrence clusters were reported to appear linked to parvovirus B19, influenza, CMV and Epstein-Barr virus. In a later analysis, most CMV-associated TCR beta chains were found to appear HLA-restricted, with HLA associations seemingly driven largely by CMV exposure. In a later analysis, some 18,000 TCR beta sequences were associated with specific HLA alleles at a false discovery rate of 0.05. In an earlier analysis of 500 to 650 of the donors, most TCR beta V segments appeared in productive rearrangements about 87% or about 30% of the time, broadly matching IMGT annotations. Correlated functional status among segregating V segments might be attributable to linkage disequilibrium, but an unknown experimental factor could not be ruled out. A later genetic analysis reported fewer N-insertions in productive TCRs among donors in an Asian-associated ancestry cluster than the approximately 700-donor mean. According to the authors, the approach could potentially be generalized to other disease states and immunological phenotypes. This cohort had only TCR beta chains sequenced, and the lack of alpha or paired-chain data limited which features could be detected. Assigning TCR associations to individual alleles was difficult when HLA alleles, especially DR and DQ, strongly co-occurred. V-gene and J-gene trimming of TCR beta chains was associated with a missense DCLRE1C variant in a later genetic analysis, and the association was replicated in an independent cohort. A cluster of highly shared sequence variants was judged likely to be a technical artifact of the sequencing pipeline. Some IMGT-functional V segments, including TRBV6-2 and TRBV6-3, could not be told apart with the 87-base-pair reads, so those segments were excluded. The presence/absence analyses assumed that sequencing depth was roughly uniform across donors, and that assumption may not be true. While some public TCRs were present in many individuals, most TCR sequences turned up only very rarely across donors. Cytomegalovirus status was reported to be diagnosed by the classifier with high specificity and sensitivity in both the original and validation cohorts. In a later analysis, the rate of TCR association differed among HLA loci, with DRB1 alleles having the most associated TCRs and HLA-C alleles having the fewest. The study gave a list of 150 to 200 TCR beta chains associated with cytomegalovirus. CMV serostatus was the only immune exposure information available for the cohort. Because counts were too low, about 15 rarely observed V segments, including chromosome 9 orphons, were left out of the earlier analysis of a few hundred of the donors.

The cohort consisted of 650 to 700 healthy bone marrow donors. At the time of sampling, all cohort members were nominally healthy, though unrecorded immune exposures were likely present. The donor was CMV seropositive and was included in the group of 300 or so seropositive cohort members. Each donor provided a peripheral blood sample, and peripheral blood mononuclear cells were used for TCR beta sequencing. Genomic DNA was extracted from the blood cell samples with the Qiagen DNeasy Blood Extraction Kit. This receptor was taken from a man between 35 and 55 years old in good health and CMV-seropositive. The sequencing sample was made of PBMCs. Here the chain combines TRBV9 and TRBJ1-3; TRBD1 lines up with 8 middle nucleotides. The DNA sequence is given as TGTGCCAGCAGCGGACAGGGGAGAAACACCACATATTTT. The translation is CASSGQGRNTTYF.